The sequence of this TCR beta chain was determined in a study of cytomegalovirus exposure and HLA in healthy donors. Study conclusions and caveats: V segments that were indistinguishable, TRBV6-2 and TRBV6-3 among them, were omitted from analysis. The classifier reportedly diagnosed cytomegalovirus status with high specificity and sensitivity. Among TCR beta chains of equal frequency, HLA-associated ones were more clonally expanded in a later analysis.

The CDR3 is 14 amino acids. Germline V CDR1 and CDR2: SGHRS, YFSETQ. Trimming stripped 6 bases from V and 6 bases from J, with 15 bases between. The PCR made use of 60 Vbeta and 13 Jbeta primers. Assay: immunoSEQ multiplex PCR; the TCRdb copy retains only in-frame clones and omits some. The sample lists about 150,000 clones, approximately 80% occurring once. Concerning this clone itself: Its antigen is unidentified.

This chain links TRBV5-1 with TRBJ1-4; D is perhaps TRBD1 (6 bases). The sequence was obtained from a male donor in good health and CMV-seronegative. Sequencing was carried out using PBMCs. DNA for the CDR3: TGCGCCAGCACCGGACAGTCTCCGGATGAAAAACTGTTTTTT. This gives the protein CASTGQSPDEKLFF.